These 4 T cell receptor beta chains came from one sample sequenced in a study of shared clonotypes between healthy human individuals. The protocol was immunoSEQ multiplex PCR, while the TCRdb copy is restricted to in-frame clones and leaves out a portion. The table shows some 2,500,000 clones, with less than 95% occurring only once. The sample was naive CD4+ T cells from PBMCs. As for subset: CD45RA+ positively selected. These receptors were collected from a man younger than 35 in good health. Some clones in this sample may be carry-over from other donors' samples.

The chain couples TRBV19 to TRBJ1-1; D is unresolved. Germline CDR1 LNHDA, CDR2 SQIVND (reference sequence). The CDR3 contains 13 residues. V lost 9 bases, J lost 1 base, and 12 bases lay in between. Written as DNA, the CDR3 is TGTGCCAGCCGGATAAACAGGAACACTGAAGCTTTCTTT. Encoded protein: CASRINRNTEAFF.

The gene calls are TRBV29-1 and TRBJ1-2; D remains unclear. Trimming pared 4 bases from V and 6 bases from J, leaving 9 bases between. The CDR3 is made up of 11 amino acids. Germline V lookup: CDR1 SQVTM, CDR2 ANQGSEA. The CDR3 spells CSVGVRDGYTF. In nucleotides, the CDR3 is TGCAGCGTTGGGGTGAGGGATGGCTACACCTTC.

The gene calls are TRBV27 and TRBJ1-2; D gene ambiguous. The CDR3 runs 13 residues. V was shortened by 4 bases and J by 1 base, with 7 bases between the two germline ends. Germline loops: CDR1 MNHEY, CDR2 SMNVEV (reference sequence). Here the CDR3 reads CASSYNFNYGYTF. DNA of the CDR3: TGTGCCAGCAGTTATAATTTTAACTATGGCTACACCTTC.

This chain connects TRBV7-2 to TRBJ2-1; a possible D gene is TRBD2 (5 bases). V was shortened by 2 bases and J by 2 bases, with 13 bases between the two germline ends. Germline CDR1 reads SGHTA; CDR2 reads FQGNSA. This CDR3 comprises 16 residues. CDR3: CASSLLPSGTYNEQFF. The CDR3 DNA reads as TGTGCCAGCAGCTTACTCCCCTCGGGGACCTACAATGAGCAGTTCTTC.